What follows are 3 T cell receptor beta chains derived from one specimen sequenced in a study of control samples from healthy donors and cancer patients. Clones were sequenced by immunoSEQ multiplex PCR, and TCRdb holds only the in-frame ones, with some missing. This table holds about 180,000 clones, nearly 90% found once. The source material was blood. Receptor source: a woman aged 45-65 years in good health.

This chain joins TRBV27 and TRBJ2-1, with unresolved D. There are 11 residues in the CDR3. V was clipped by 8 bases and J by 4 bases, with 6 bases between them. CDR1 is MNHEY, CDR2 SMNVEV, per germline (reference sequence). DNA of the CDR3: TGTGCCAGCGGTGGTTACAATGAGCAGTTCTTC. Translating gives CASGGYNEQFF.

This clone was counted once. The chain recombines TRBV4-1 with TRBJ1-1, with D perhaps matching TRBD1 (5 bases). CDR1 is MGHRA, CDR2 YSYEKL, per germline. V gave up 3 bases and J gave up 5 bases, with 16 bases separating them. CDR3 length: 15 residues. Written as DNA, the CDR3 is TGCGCCAGCAGCCACCCCGGGACGGAGGGTACTGAAGCTTTCTTT. It yields the protein CASSHPGTEGTEAFF.

The chain links TRBV5-1 to TRBJ2-7, with a tentative D call TRBD1 (5 bases). There are 15 residues in the CDR3. Germline loops: CDR1 SGHRS, CDR2 YFSETQ. Trimming removed 0 bases from V and 6 bases from J, with 16 bases in between. CDR3 protein: CASSLGAGWKGEQYF. CDR3 DNA sequence: TGCGCCAGCAGCTTGGGGGCAGGGTGGAAAGGCGAGCAGTACTTC. Variable domain in full (rest from reference TRBV5-1 and TRBJ2-7): KAGVTQTPRYLIKTRGQQVTLSCSPISGHRSVSWYQQTPGQGLQFLFEYFSETQRNKGNFPGRFSGRQFSNSRSEMNVSTLELGDSALYLCASSLGAGWKGEQYFGPGTRLTVT.